This TCR beta chain stems from a study of cytomegalovirus exposure and HLA in healthy donors (dated by TCRdb to about 2017). A note on the overall study: According to an earlier analysis of a few hundred of the donors, about 180 million T cells yielded roughly 110 million unique TCR beta sequences and 250 to 350 Gb of sequence data. Across some 400 genotyped donors of the cohort, an average of about 220,000 unique TCR beta nucleotide sequences per donor were sequenced, and approximately 17% of those sequences were non-productive. Along with the roughly 700-subject first cohort, a separate validation cohort of over a hundred different subjects was used. All discovery cohort repertoires had been generated on a single sequencing platform. HLA typing covered class I and class II loci at four-digit resolution. The study profiled the T cell repertoires of fewer than 850 subjects by immunosequencing and related them to cytomegalovirus serostatus. The study combined high-throughput TCR immunosequencing, statistical association of individual TCRs with disease status, and machine learning to predict cytomegalovirus infection status. An earlier analysis of approximately 500 of the donors applied high-throughput TCR beta sequencing to assess whether each TCR beta V gene segment acted as functional or pseudogenic. A later genetic analysis took genome-wide SNP genotypes for about three fifths of the roughly 670 donors and used that subset as a discovery cohort. The genetic ancestry cluster associated with self-reported Caucasian donors included roughly 84% of the 398 genotyped donors. Donor age, sex, ethnicity and CMV serostatus were compiled alongside the repertoire data. In the later analysis, no new phenotypic data were used to find candidate immune exposures; instead, reliance was placed on TCR beta sequences and their occurrence across donors. An early release covering approximately 600 HLA-typed donors comprised about 300 gigabases of sequencing data and 85 million or so unique TCR sequences. To study patterns of TCR occurrence, a later analysis re-analyzed previously published TCR beta repertoires from around 670 donors and added high-resolution HLA genotyping. The study aimed to test whether signatures of past pathogen exposure could be identified by cataloging public T cell receptors. The number of typed donors differed by locus: 629-630 for A, B, C, DRB1 and DQB1; 500 to 550 for DQA1; 606 for DPA1; and 400 to 480 for DPB1. A handful of DR-DQ haplotypes were handled as single units for association and clustering because linkage in the cohort was strong. Overall results and qualifications from the work: A later analysis found that most CMV-associated TCR beta chains appeared HLA-restricted, with HLA associations seemingly driven largely by CMV exposure. In vitro tests confirmed that a few of the cytomegalovirus-associated TCR beta chains recognize cytomegalovirus antigens. Linkage disequilibrium might explain the correlated functional status among segregating V segments, but an unknown experimental factor could not be ruled out. Because some donors lacked HLA typing at each locus, the association tests relied only on the typed subset. The presence/absence analyses assumed that sequencing depth was roughly uniform across donors, and that assumption may not be true. According to a later analysis, parvovirus B19, influenza, CMV and Epstein-Barr virus appeared linked to several top co-occurrence clusters. Because the 87-base-pair reads could not distinguish some IMGT-functional V segments, including TRBV6-2 and TRBV6-3, those segments were excluded. Compared with the roughly 700-donor mean, donors in an Asian-associated ancestry cluster had fewer N-insertions in productive TCRs, according to a later genetic analysis. A later analysis found that HLA-associated TCR beta chains were more clonally expanded and had lower generation probabilities than equally common non-associated chains. At a false discovery rate of 0.05, a later analysis linked approximately 18,000 TCR beta sequences to specific HLA alleles. A further reported finding was that TCR beta sequences accurately predicted the HLA-A and HLA-B alleles for most subjects in the first cohort. The sequencing pipeline was judged likely to have produced a cluster of highly shared sequence variants as a technical artifact. In this cohort, only TCR beta chains were sequenced, and detectable features were limited by the absence of alpha or paired-chain data. The only immune exposure information available for the cohort was CMV serostatus. In a later genetic analysis, a missense DCLRE1C variant was associated with V-gene and J-gene trimming of TCR beta chains, and the association was replicated in an independent cohort. The authors suggested that the approach could potentially be generalized to other disease states and immunological phenotypes. In an earlier analysis of a few hundred of the donors, most TCR beta V segments were observed in productive rearrangements about 87% or about 30% of the time, broadly matching IMGT annotations. According to a later analysis, TCR association rates differed among HLA loci, with DRB1 alleles showing the most associated TCRs and HLA-C alleles showing the fewest. The study gave a list of some 150 TCR beta chains associated with cytomegalovirus. Cytomegalovirus status was reported to be diagnosed by the classifier with high specificity and sensitivity in both the original and validation cohorts. Most TCR sequences were seen in very few donors, while some public TCRs were found in many individuals. Over 15 rarely observed V segments, including chromosome 9 orphons, were excluded from the earlier analysis of approximately 500 of the donors because counts were too low. Strong co-occurrence of HLA alleles, especially DR and DQ, made assigning TCR associations to individual alleles difficult.

CDR1 and CDR2 are drawn from the germline V gene: KGHSH, LQKENI. Trimming takes 0 bases from V and 8 bases from J, and the germline ends sit 11 bases apart. The CDR3 goes from the cysteine to the phenylalanine over 14 residues. Only CDR3 DNA is held: 42 bases, read in frame from base 1. Libraries came from the immunoSEQ multiplex PCR assay. For the multiplex PCR, a mixture combining 60 forward primers for TCR Vbeta segments and 13 reverse primers for TCR Jbeta segments was used. The CDR3 region of rearranged TCR beta genes was amplified from genomic DNA by a multiplex PCR assay. The Illumina HiSeq System was used to sequence the amplified TCR beta libraries as 87-base-pair reads. On the study's bioinformatics: In a later analysis, tens of millions of unique TCR beta chains were counted across the roughly 610 repertoires, and some 10 million of these chains were shared by at least two donors. A nearest-neighbor algorithm error-corrected the raw reads and collapsed the reads into unique sequences, merging closely related sequences to remove PCR and sequencing errors. CDR3 sequences were aligned to IMGT reference sequences to assign V, D and J gene segments. Each retained sequence needed at least a six-nucleotide match to both a V gene segment and a J gene segment. Rearrangements were classified as productive when the CDR3 lacked stop codons and remained in frame with V and J, and all other rearrangements were classified as non-productive. Following IMGT convention, CDR3 was defined as the stretch from the second conserved V-encoded cysteine to the conserved J-encoded phenylalanine. The earlier analysis of about 570 of the donors excluded any sequence lacking an unambiguous match to a single V gene segment. An earlier analysis of some 610 of the donors called V segments functional above 56.7% productive rearrangements and segregating when the between-donor standard deviation exceeded 5%. A statistical classification framework was built to diagnose cytomegalovirus status from the catalog of TCR beta chain sequences. A later analysis assigned V and J genes by comparing TCR nucleotide sequences with IMGT/GENE-DB human TR gene sequences. In a later analysis, CDR3 sequences and most-parsimonious VDJ recombination scenarios were assigned using the TCRdist pipeline. A later analysis defined each TCR beta chain by its CDR3 amino acid sequence plus V-gene family, and excluded reads lacking a unique V-gene family. As a way to deal with suspected cross-contamination and a sequencing artifact, a later analysis dropped 640 or so nucleotide sequences that were highly shared and had low generation probability. A later analysis calculated a clonal expansion index for each public chain from normalized within-repertoire ranks of inferred template counts. Generation probabilities in a later analysis came from a VDJ recombination model fitted to out-of-frame rearrangements, and those results were checked against IGoR. A later analysis scored TCR-TCR, TCR-HLA and TCR-CMV co-occurrence with hypergeometric tests, applying a repertoire-size bias correction to TCR pairs. To estimate false discovery rates, a later analysis permuted the HLA or CMV assignments 20 times. In a later analysis, co-occurring TCRs were grouped using DBSCAN, with TCRdist sequence similarity added in when clustering inside HLA-allele-positive subsets. Repertoires with fewer than 30,000 or more than 120,000 public chains were left out of co-occurrence clustering, as were five repertoires with anomalous nucleotide sharing. Here the immuneACCESS table is served through TCRdb, limited to in-frame sequences with V and J called. Missing clones are a known gap in these copies; in checked studies unresolved V genes cover under half, and the rest lacks a known reason. V, J and clone size are taken as reported in that table, and D and trimming were inferred from the DNA itself. The sample table holds 150,000 or so clones, of which around 77% were seen once. The ten top clones hold roughly 6.7% of the sample.

The cohort consisted of 600 to 750 healthy bone marrow donors. All cohort members were sampled while nominally healthy, although unrecorded immune exposures were likely present. The donor was CMV seropositive and belonged to the group of 250 to 350 seropositive cohort members. A peripheral blood sample was collected from each donor, and TCR beta sequencing was performed on peripheral blood mononuclear cells. Genomic DNA extraction from the blood cell samples was performed with the Qiagen DNeasy Blood Extraction Kit. About this clone: Its antigen specificity is not known. The sample holds no much larger clone one base away, and base qualities are not on file.

This sequence was found in a woman aged 40 to 49 in good health and CMV-seropositive. Sample: PBMCs. The chain employs TRBV18 and TRBJ2-1; too little of a D gene remains to name it. The DNA sequence follows: TGTGCCAGCTCACCACCTCCCGTGAGTGATGAGCAGTTCTTC. Translated, it reads CASSPPPVSDEQFF.